The subject of this entry is one T cell receptor (beta chain). It has no known antigen specificity. No qualities accompany the bases; no much larger clone lies one base away. Separate from the roughly 650-subject first cohort, the validation cohort of some 130 subjects was the group to which the donors belonged. Libraries came from the immunoSEQ multiplex PCR assay. In the original analysis: A statistical classification framework was developed to diagnose cytomegalovirus status using the catalog of TCR beta chain sequences. TCRdb re-hosts the immuneACCESS table, in-frame sequences only. Its copies lack some clones; in the studies checked, an unresolved V gene accounts for under half of them, and the cause for the rest is not known. V and J calls and clone size are those listed in that table; D and trimming were worked out from the DNA. For this sample the table gives roughly 150,000 clones, of which approximately 82% were detected only once. The biggest ten clones account for approximately 30% of the sample.

These data are taken from a study of cytomegalovirus exposure and HLA in healthy donors (dated by TCRdb to between 2016 and 2019). About the full investigation: The roughly 650 repertoires of the first cohort and the 120 validation repertoires were produced on the same platform, according to a later analysis. The study was designed to test whether signatures of past pathogen exposure could be identified by cataloging public T cell receptors. A separate validation cohort of over a hundred different subjects was used in addition to the roughly 700-subject first cohort. High-throughput TCR immunosequencing, statistical association of individual TCRs with disease status, and machine learning were combined to predict cytomegalovirus infection status.

The investigation overall reported the following: A later analysis lacked HLA typing for the validation cohort, so it scored co-occurrence in that cohort across all 110 or so repertoires. The classifier was reported to diagnose cytomegalovirus status with high specificity and sensitivity in both the original cohort and the validation cohort. The study gave a list of more than 150 TCR beta chains associated with cytomegalovirus. Most TCR sequences were observed very rarely across donors, whereas some public TCRs were present in many individuals. In a later analysis, TCRs clustered in the first cohort were found to also tend to co-occur in the approximately 110 validation repertoires, with 90% to 95% of cluster scores above 0. In vitro tests confirmed that a few of the cytomegalovirus-associated TCR beta chains recognize cytomegalovirus antigens. According to the authors, the approach could potentially be generalized to other disease states and immunological phenotypes.

At the junction V is shortened by 2 bases and J by 0 bases, with 11 bases in between. From a lookup of the germline V gene, CDR1 and CDR2 are SGHDT and YYEEEE. The CDR3 measures 16 amino acids from cysteine to phenylalanine. Just CDR3 DNA is preserved here, 48 bases in frame from base 1. The sample consisted of PBMCs. The receptor was derived from a man aged 25-45 years in good health and CMV-seropositive. The sequence is built from TRBV5-6 and TRBJ2-2; the D region possibly corresponds to TRBD1 (6 bases align). CDR3 protein: CASSLRTETNTGELFF. The sequenced DNA: TGTGCCAGCAGCTTAAGGACAGAGACGAACACCGGGGAGCTGTTTTTT.